The 15 T cell receptor beta chains reported below all come from one sample, sequenced in a study of blood T cell repertoires in COVID-19 (TCRdb year 2020). Library preparation used the immunoSEQ multiplex PCR assay. TCRdb obtained this table from immuneACCESS and retained in-frame rearrangements with V and J assigned. These tables miss some clones; where compared with another copy, unresolved V genes account for less than half of the shortfall, and the remainder is unexplained. This sample comprises about 530,000 clones, roughly nine tenths of them detected only once. The ten largest make up around 7.8% of the sample. Material for sequencing was peripheral blood. The receptors shown here come from a woman aged 50 to 60 with COVID-19, enrolled during active disease.

The chain is built from TRBV27 and TRBJ1-4, with TRBD1 identical over 7 bases. V shed 6 bases, J shed 1 base, and the junction held 8 bases outside the gene matches. The germline V gene encodes CDR1 MNHEY and CDR2 SMNVEV (reference sequence). This CDR3 is 16 amino acids long. Written as DNA, the CDR3 is TGTGCCAGCAGGACAGGGCTTGGGGGAACTAATGAAAAACTGTTTTTT. Its translation: CASRTGLGGTNEKLFF.

The table lists this clone with a count of one. The rearrangement uses TRBV19 and TRBJ1-3; D possibly corresponds to TRBD1 (5 bases). From germline, CDR1 is LNHDA and CDR2 SQIVND (reference sequence). The CDR3 totals 14 residues. The V and J ends lost 3 bases and 2 bases respectively, with 8 bases between them. The CDR3 sequence: CASSIGGTGNTIYF. The CDR3 DNA reads as TGTGCCAGTAGTATCGGGGGAACTGGAAACACCATATATTTT.

The V gene is TRBV19, the J gene TRBJ2-2, with 8 bases that match TRBD1. CDR1 and CDR2 from the germline V gene are LNHDA and SQIVND (reference sequence). The CDR3 runs to 15 residues. V lost 11 bases and J lost 9; bases outside the gene matches: 17. The CDR3 bases are TGTGCCTCCTCCCCTTTTAATGACAGGGGCCGGGAGCTGTTTTTT. Translated, it gives CASSPFNDRGRELFF. Drawing the rest from reference TRBV19 and TRBJ2-2, the complete variable domain is DGGITQSPKYLFRKEGQNVTLSCEQNLNHDAMYWYRQDPGQGLRLIYYSQIVNDFQKGDIAEGYSVSREKKESFPLTVTSAQKNPTAFYLCASSPFNDRGRELFFGEGSRLTVL.

The V call is TRBV2, the J call TRBJ2-4; D may be TRBD2 (6 bases). Trimming removed 3 bases at V and 2 bases at J, with 11 bases between. Per germline, CDR1 SNHLY and CDR2 FYNNEI. This CDR3 spans 15 amino acids. The CDR3 bases are TGTGCCAGCAGTGAGGAAGCGGGCACCAAAAACATTCAGTACTTC. This encodes CASSEEAGTKNIQYF.

This sequence joins TRBV9 and TRBJ1-2, with TRBD1 matching 10 bases. Per the germline V gene, CDR1 is SGDLS and CDR2 is YYNGEE. V trimming: 3 bases; J trimming: 6 bases; junction bases outside the gene matches: 11. The CDR3 extends over 16 amino acids. CDR3 residues: CASSAMTGGFINGYTF. The CDR3 coding sequence is TGTGCCAGCAGCGCTATGACAGGGGGCTTTATTAATGGCTACACCTTC.

The chain carries TRBV7-2 and TRBJ1-2; TRBD1 aligns across 12 bases. V lost 3 bases to trimming and J lost 2 bases; unmatched junction nucleotides: 1. Germline CDR1 reads SGHTA; CDR2 reads FQGNSA. This CDR3 has 15 residues. Written as DNA, the CDR3 is TGTGCCAGCAGCTTGGGACAGGGGGCCAACTATGGCTACACCTTC. Translated, it gives CASSLGQGANYGYTF.

The CDR3 loop is CASSGARVSYNSPLHF. The CDR3 bases are TGTGCCAGCAGCGGAGCCAGGGTATCCTATAATTCACCCCTCCACTTT. The chain uses TRBV2 and TRBJ1-6; possible D gene TRBD1, 5 bases. This CDR3 is 16 amino acids long. From germline, CDR1 is SNHLY and CDR2 FYNNEI. V was cut by 6 bases and J by 1 base, with 13 bases left in between. The full variable domain, with the rest looked up from reference TRBV2 and TRBJ1-6, is EPEVTQTPSHQVTQMGQEVILRCVPISNHLYFYWYRQILGQKVEFLVSFYNNEISEKSEIFDDQFSVERPDGSNFTLKIRSTKLEDSAMYFCASSGARVSYNSPLHFGNGTRLTVT.

The V call is TRBV30, the J call TRBJ2-5; TRBD2 matches at 8 bases. The V and J ends lost 4 bases and 5 bases, in that order; junction bases with no gene match: 18. The CDR3 contains 17 residues. Looked up from germline, CDR1 is GTSNPN and CDR2 is SVGIG (reference sequence). CDR3 sequence: CAWIQSGGIQAAETQYF. Here the CDR3 DNA reads TGTGCCTGGATTCAAAGCGGGGGCATTCAAGCGGCGGAGACCCAGTACTTC.

This rearrangement joins TRBV5-1 to TRBJ1-6; TRBD1 is a possible D gene (6 bases). The CDR3 covers 15 residues. The germline V and J ends were trimmed by 0 bases and 6 bases, with 10 bases remaining between them. Germline V gives CDR1 SGHRS, CDR2 YFSETQ. The CDR3 reads CASSLVGQINSPLHF. CDR3 in DNA: TGCGCCAGCAGCTTGGTTGGACAGATTAATTCACCCCTCCACTTT.

The V gene is TRBV6-7, the J gene TRBJ1-5; D is perhaps TRBD1 (6 bases). TRBV6-7 qualifies as an ORF whose function is uncertain. The germline V and J ends were trimmed by 4 bases and 6 bases, with 10 bases remaining between them. This CDR3 contains 13 residues. The CDR3 nucleotides are TGTGCCAGCAGTTTGGGGGGGGCTCAGCCCCAGCATTTT. Residues: CASSLGGAQPQHF.

The genes are TRBV28 and TRBJ2-1; 8 bases fit TRBD2. J gave up 3 bases and V 7 bases, and 11 bases lay outside the gene matches. Per germline, CDR1 MDHEN and CDR2 SYDVKM. The CDR3 totals 16 residues. The CDR3 reads CASTHFGGASYNEQFF. The CDR3 DNA follows: TGTGCCAGCACTCATTTCGGGGGGGCCAGCTACAATGAGCAGTTCTTC.

This chain uses TRBV10-1 with TRBJ2-7, with a possible D match to TRBD1 (6 bases). CDR1 is WNHNN and CDR2 is SYGVQD in the germline V gene (reference sequence). This CDR3 is 15 amino acids long. V lost 3 bases and J 6 bases, leaving 18 bases between the germline ends. The CDR3: CASSDLQDSRLEQYF. Here the CDR3 DNA reads TGCGCCAGCAGTGACCTACAGGACAGTAGGCTCGAGCAGTACTTC.

This rearrangement joins TRBV18 to TRBJ1-4, with D tentatively TRBD1 (6 bases). Trimming shortened V by 4 bases and J by 2 bases, and 20 bases separated the two germline ends. CDR3 length equals 18 residues. Germline values: CDR1 KGHSH, CDR2 LQKENI. CDR3 sequence (DNA): TGTGCCAGCTCACGAAGACAGGACAAGAGCGGCACTAATGAAAAACTGTTTTTT. Protein: CASSRRQDKSGTNEKLFF.

J is TRBJ1-5 and V is TRBV11-2, with D perhaps matching TRBD1 (6 bases). The CDR3 totals 15 residues. Trimming removed 1 base at V and 7 bases at J, with 14 bases between. Germline V gene sequence: CDR1 SGHAT, CDR2 FQNNGV. CDR3 amino acids: CASSLGVTGNQPQHF. The CDR3 coding sequence is TGTGCCAGCAGCTTAGGAGTGACAGGAAACCAGCCCCAGCATTTT. Filled out from reference TRBV11-2 and TRBJ1-5, the complete variable domain reads EAGVAQSPRYKIIEKRQSVAFWCNPISGHATLYWYQQILGQGPKLLIQFQNNGVVDDSQLPKDRFSAERLKGVDSTLKIQPAKLEDSAVYLCASSLGVTGNQPQHFGDGTRLSIL.

V and J are TRBV2 and TRBJ2-5; TRBD1 is a possible D gene (6 bases). V lost 7 bases to trimming and J lost 5 bases, with 14 bases between them. CDR3 length: 13 amino acids. Germline V gene sequence: CDR1 SNHLY, CDR2 FYNNEI. The CDR3 region is CASTRGPGETQYF. The CDR3 DNA sequence: TGTGCCAGCACCAGGGGACCCGGGGAGACCCAGTACTTC.